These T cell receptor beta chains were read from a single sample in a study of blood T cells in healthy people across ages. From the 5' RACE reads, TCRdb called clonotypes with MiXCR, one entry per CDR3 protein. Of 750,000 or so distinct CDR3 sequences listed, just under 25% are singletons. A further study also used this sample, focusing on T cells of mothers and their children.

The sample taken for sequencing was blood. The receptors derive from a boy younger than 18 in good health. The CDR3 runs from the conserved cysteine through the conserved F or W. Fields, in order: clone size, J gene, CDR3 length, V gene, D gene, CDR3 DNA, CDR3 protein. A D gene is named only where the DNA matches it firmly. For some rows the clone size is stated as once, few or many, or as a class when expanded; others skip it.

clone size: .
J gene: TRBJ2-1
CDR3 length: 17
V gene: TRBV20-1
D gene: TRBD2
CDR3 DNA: TGCAGTGCTAGAGACCCCCCGACTAGCGACTCCTACAATGAGCAGTTCTTC
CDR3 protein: CSARDPPTSDSYNEQFF

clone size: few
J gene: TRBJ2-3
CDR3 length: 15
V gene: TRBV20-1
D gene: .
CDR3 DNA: TGCAGTGCCCCGTTCGGGGTAAGGAGCACAGATACGCAGTATTTT
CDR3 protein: CSAPFGVRSTDTQYF

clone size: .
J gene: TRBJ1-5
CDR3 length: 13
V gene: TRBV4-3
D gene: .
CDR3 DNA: TGCGCCAGCAGCCAACTCAGGGATCAGCCCCAGCATTTT
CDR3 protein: CASSQLRDQPQHF

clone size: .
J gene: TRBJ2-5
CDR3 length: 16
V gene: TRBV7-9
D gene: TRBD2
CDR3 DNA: TGTGCCAGCAGCTTAGTAGTTTCTAGCGGACAAGAGACCCAGTACTTC
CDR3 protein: CASSLVVSSGQETQYF

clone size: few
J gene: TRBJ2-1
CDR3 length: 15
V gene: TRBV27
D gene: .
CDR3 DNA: TGTGCCAGCACGGACGGGGTTAGCTCCTACAATGAGCAGTTCTTC
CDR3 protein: CASTDGVSSYNEQFF

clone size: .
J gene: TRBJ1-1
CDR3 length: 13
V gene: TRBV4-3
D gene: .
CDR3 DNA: TGCGCCAGCAGCCTCCCCGGGGCGAGTGAAGCTTTCTTT
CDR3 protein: CASSLPGASEAFF

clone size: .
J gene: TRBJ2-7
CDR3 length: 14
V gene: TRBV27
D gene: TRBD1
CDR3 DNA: TGTGCCAGCAGTTTATCGACAGGGGGCTACGAGCAGTACTTC
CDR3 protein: CASSLSTGGYEQYF

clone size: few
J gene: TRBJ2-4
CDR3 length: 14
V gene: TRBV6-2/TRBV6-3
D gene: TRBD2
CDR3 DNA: TGTGCCAGCAGAACTGGGACTAGCGCAAACATCCAGTACTTC
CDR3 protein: CASRTGTSANIQYF

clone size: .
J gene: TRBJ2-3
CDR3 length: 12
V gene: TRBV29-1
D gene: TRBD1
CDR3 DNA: TGCAGCGGAGGGACAGGGTCAGATACGCAGTATTTT
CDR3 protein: CSGGTGSDTQYF

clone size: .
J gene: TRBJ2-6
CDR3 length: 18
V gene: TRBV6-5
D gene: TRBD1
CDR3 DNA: TGTGCCAGCAGTTATTCCGGGACAGGGGGGTCTGGGGCCAACGTCCTGACTTTC
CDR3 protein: CASSYSGTGGSGANVLTF

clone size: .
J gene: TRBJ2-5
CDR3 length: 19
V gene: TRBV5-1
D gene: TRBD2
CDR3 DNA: TGCGCCAGCAGCTCAACTGGACTAGCGGGAGGGATCGTCCAAGAGACCCAGTACTTC
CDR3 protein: CASSSTGLAGGIVQETQYF

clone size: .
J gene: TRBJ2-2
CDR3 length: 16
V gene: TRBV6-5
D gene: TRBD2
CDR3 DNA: TGTGCCAGCACCGCGGGGGGGGCAACCAACGCCGGGGAGCTGTTTTTT
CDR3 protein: CASTAGGATNAGELFF

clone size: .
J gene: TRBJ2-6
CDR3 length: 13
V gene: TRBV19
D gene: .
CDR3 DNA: TGTGCCAGTACCATGACAGGGGCCAACGTCCTGACTTTC
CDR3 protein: CASTMTGANVLTF

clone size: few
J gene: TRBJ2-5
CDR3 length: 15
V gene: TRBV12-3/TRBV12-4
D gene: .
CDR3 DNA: TGTGCCAGCAGTTTAGTACAGGGATACCAAGAGACCCAGTACTTC
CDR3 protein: CASSLVQGYQETQYF

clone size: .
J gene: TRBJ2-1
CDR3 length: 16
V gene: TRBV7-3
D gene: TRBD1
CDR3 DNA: TGTGCCAGCAGCTCTGGACAGGGGAGGTTCGGGGATGAGCAGTTCTTC
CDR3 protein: CASSSGQGRFGDEQFF

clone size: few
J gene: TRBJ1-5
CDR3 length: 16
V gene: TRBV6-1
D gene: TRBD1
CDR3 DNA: TGTGCCAGCAGGAAACAGGGGGAATATAGCAATCAGCCCCAGCATTTT
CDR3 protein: CASRKQGEYSNQPQHF

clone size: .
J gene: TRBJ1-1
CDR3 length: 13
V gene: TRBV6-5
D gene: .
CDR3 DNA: TGTGCCAGCAGTCCCGGGTGGAACACTGAAGCTTTCTTT
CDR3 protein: CASSPGWNTEAFF

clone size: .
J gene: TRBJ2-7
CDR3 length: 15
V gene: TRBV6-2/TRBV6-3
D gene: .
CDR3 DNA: TGTGCCAGCAGTCCCCCCCGACAGATTCGCTACGAGCAGTACTTC
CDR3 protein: CASSPPRQIRYEQYF

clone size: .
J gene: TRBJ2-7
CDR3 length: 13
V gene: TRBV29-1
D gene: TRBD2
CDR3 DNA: TGCAGCGTCGCCCTCCGACTAGCTGACGAGCAGTACTTC
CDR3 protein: CSVALRLADEQYF

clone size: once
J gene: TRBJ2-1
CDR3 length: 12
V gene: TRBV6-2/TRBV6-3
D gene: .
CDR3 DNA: TGTGCCAGCAGTGACCCTCCTCGGGAGCAGTTCTTC
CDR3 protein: CASSDPPREQFF

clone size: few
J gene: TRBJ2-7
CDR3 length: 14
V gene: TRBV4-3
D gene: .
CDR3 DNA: TGCGCCAGCAGCCAAGATTGGGGGCCTACGGAGCAGTACTTC
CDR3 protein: CASSQDWGPTEQYF